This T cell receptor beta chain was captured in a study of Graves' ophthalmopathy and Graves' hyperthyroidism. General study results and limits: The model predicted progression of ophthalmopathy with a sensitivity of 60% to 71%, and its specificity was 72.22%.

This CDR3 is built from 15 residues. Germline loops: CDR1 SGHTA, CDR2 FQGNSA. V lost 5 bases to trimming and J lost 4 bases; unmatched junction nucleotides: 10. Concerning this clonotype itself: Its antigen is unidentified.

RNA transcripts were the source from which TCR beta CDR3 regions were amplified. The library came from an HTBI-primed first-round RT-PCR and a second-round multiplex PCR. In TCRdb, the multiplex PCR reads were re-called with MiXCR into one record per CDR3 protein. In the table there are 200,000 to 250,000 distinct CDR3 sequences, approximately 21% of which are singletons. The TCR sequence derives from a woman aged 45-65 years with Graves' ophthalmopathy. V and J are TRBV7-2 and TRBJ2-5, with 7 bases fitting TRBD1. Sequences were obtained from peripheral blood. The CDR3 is CASSNAPGQRETQYF. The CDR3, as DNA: TGTGCCAGCAGCAATGCCCCGGGACAGCGAGAGACCCAGTACTTC.